The next 17 T cell receptor beta chains were all read from a single sample in a study of blood T cell repertoires in COVID-19 (dated by TCRdb to 2018 to 2021). Libraries were constructed by the immunoSEQ multiplex PCR assay. Drawn from immuneACCESS, this table holds only the in-frame rearrangements with V and J called that TCRdb kept. Clones are partly lost; checked studies trace under half to an unresolved V gene and leave the rest unexplained. The sample has just over 90,000 clones on record, around four fifths of them singletons. The ten most abundant clones make up roughly 16% of the sample. The sequenced sample was peripheral blood. The source of these receptors is a human donor in a cohort sampled during active COVID-19.

The rearrangement joins TRBV28 to TRBJ2-2, with 7 bases lining up with TRBD1. The ends lost 8 bases at V and 0 bases at J; junction bases unmatched: 9. This CDR3 comprises 16 residues. The germline V gene has CDR1 MDHEN and CDR2 SYDVKM. Written as DNA, the CDR3 is TGTGCCAGCCTGGTTTGGACAGGATCGAACACCGGGGAGCTGTTTTTT. Protein: CASLVWTGSNTGELFF.

The chain carries TRBV5-1 and TRBJ2-2; D perhaps matches TRBD1 (5 bases). With 4 bases removed from V and 1 base from J, the gap between germline ends came to 8 bases. CDR1 is SGHRS and CDR2 is YFSETQ in the germline V gene. CDR3 length: 14 amino acids. This chain's CDR3 is CASSGGQNTGELFF. DNA of the CDR3: TGCGCCAGCAGCGGCGGACAGAACACCGGGGAGCTGTTTTTT. Full variable domain (remainder filled in from reference TRBV5-1 and TRBJ2-2): KAGVTQTPRYLIKTRGQQVTLSCSPISGHRSVSWYQQTPGQGLQFLFEYFSETQRNKGNFPGRFSGRQFSNSRSEMNVSTLELGDSALYLCASSGGQNTGELFFGEGSRLTVL.

This clone has a handful of counts. The rearrangement uses TRBV18 and TRBJ1-1, with TRBD1 matching 7 bases. This CDR3 comprises 14 residues. CDR1 and CDR2 (germline): KGHSH, LQKENI. Trimming took 6 bases from V and 0 from J; bases not matched to a gene: 4. The DNA for the CDR3 is TGTGCCAGCTCCGGACAGGCGGTGAACACTGAAGCTTTCTTT. Translating gives CASSGQAVNTEAFF.

V is TRBV2 and J is TRBJ1-2; 10 nucleotides line up with TRBD1. This CDR3 has 15 residues. The V gene's germline CDR1 is SNHLY and CDR2 FYNNEI. J gave up 8 bases and V 7 bases, and 13 bases lay outside the gene matches. CDR3 sequence reads: CASISTRTGGDGYTF. CDR3 DNA: TGTGCCAGCATATCAACGCGGACAGGGGGTGACGGCTACACCTTC.

The rearrangement uses TRBV28 and TRBJ1-3, with D hard to call. Between the trimmed V and J ends, which lost 5 bases and 1 base, there was a span of 12 bases. Per germline, CDR1 MDHEN and CDR2 SYDVKM. The CDR3 totals 15 residues. The CDR3, as DNA: TGTGCCAGCAGTGAGGTCGACCTATCTGGAAACACCATATATTTT. Amino acids: CASSEVDLSGNTIYF.

This clone has just a few counts. This rearrangement joins TRBV28 to TRBJ1-2; 10 bases align to TRBD1. CDR3 length: 16 amino acids. CDR1 and CDR2 (germline): MDHEN, SYDVKM. J lost 4 bases, V lost 10 bases, and 15 bases had no gene match. The CDR3: CATATGGYLDSYGYTF. The CDR3 DNA sequence: TGTGCCACCGCGACAGGGGGCTACCTTGATAGCTATGGCTACACCTTC.

This clone was recorded a few times. This sequence joins TRBV27 and TRBJ2-3; no clear D. The CDR3 is made up of 15 amino acids. Germline V gene lookup returns CDR1 MNHEY and CDR2 SMNVEV (reference sequence). Trimming pared 10 bases from V and 0 bases from J, leaving 17 bases between. The chain's CDR3 is CATQTGVYSTDTQYF. The DNA for the CDR3 is TGTGCCACCCAGACCGGAGTATACAGCACAGATACGCAGTATTTT.

Here the CDR3 DNA reads TGCGCCAGCAGCTCCTCAGGGCTATGGGGAAACACCATATATTTT. It yields the protein CASSSSGLWGNTIYF. The gene calls are TRBV5-1 and TRBJ1-3; weak D call: TRBD1 (5 bases). Between the trimmed V and J ends, which lost 3 bases and 4 bases, there was a span of 14 bases. Germline CDR1 reads SGHRS; CDR2 reads YFSETQ. CDR3 length: 15 amino acids.

The CDR3 DNA sequence: TGCGCCAGCAGCTTGTCAACAGGCTATGGCTACACCTTC. This encodes CASSLSTGYGYTF. The chain combines TRBV5-1 with TRBJ1-2; weak D call: TRBD1 (5 bases). Trimming took 1 base from V and 4 from J, leaving 8 bases between them. Per germline, CDR1 SGHRS and CDR2 YFSETQ. This CDR3 comprises 13 residues.

This clone has only a few counts. The chain is built from TRBV7-2 and TRBJ2-1; possibly TRBD2 for D (6 bases). The germline V gene has CDR1 SGHTA and CDR2 FQGNSA. Trimming took off 5 bases at V and 0 bases at J, with 11 bases between the two ends. The CDR3 runs 15 residues. CDR3 in DNA: TGTGCCAGCAGCCCGACTAGACGCTCCTACAATGAGCAGTTCTTC. It yields the protein CASSPTRRSYNEQFF.

The chain joins TRBV11-2 to TRBJ2-2; D remains ambiguous. Per the germline V gene, CDR1 is SGHAT and CDR2 is FQNNGV. V lost 5 bases, J lost 5 bases, and 9 bases lay in between. This CDR3 has 13 residues. CDR3 region: CASSGYRTGELFF. CDR3 nucleotide sequence: TGTGCCAGCAGCGGATACAGAACCGGGGAGCTGTTTTTT.

The V and J genes are TRBV2 and TRBJ1-3; TRBD1 matches 7 bases. From germline, CDR1 is SNHLY and CDR2 FYNNEI. The trim removed 5 bases at V and 2 bases at J, leaving 3 bases unmatched. The CDR3 totals 14 residues. The CDR3 nucleotides read TGTGCCAGCAGTTACAGGGGACCTGGAAACACCATATATTTT. Protein sequence: CASSYRGPGNTIYF.

This chain uses TRBV27 with TRBJ1-1; TRBD1 matches 12 bases. The V gene end was trimmed by 5 bases and the J gene end by 1 base; junction bases not matched to a gene: 8. Germline lookup yields CDR1 MNHEY and CDR2 SMNVEV (reference sequence). There are 17 residues in the CDR3. The chain's CDR3 is CASSPRDRGLANTEAFF. The CDR3 DNA reads TGTGCCAGCAGTCCCCGGGACAGGGGGCTCGCGAACACTGAAGCTTTCTTT.

This chain joins TRBV6-5 and TRBJ1-2; 7 bases align to TRBD1. The CDR3 runs to 15 residues. Per germline, CDR1 MNHEY and CDR2 SVGAGI. V shed 6 bases and J 1 base; nucleotides not matched to a gene: 8. As DNA, the CDR3 is TGTGCCAGCAGCCTGACAGGGAAGATTAACTATGGCTACACCTTC. It yields the protein CASSLTGKINYGYTF.

This rearrangement joins TRBV7-9 to TRBJ2-7, with 11 bases lining up with TRBD2. The J segment lost 1 base and the V segment lost 8 bases, leaving 13 bases of the junction unmatched. The germline V gene encodes CDR1 SEHNR and CDR2 FQNEAQ (reference sequence). The CDR3 runs to 17 residues. The CDR3 is CASGTSGSISASYEQYF. DNA of the CDR3: TGTGCCAGCGGAACTAGCGGGAGTATCTCGGCGTCCTACGAGCAGTACTTC. The whole variable domain, filled in from reference TRBV7-9 and TRBJ2-7, reads DTGVSQNPRHKITKRGQNVTFRCDPISEHNRLYWYRQTLGQGPEFLTYFQNEAQLEKSRLLSDRFSAERPKGSFSTLEIQRTEQGDSAMYLCASGTSGSISASYEQYFGPGTRLTVT.

CDR3 region: CASSIRGENTEAFF. CDR3 sequence (DNA): TGCGCCAGCAGCATCCGGGGGGAGAACACTGAAGCTTTCTTT. The chain employs TRBV5-1 and TRBJ1-1, with D tentatively TRBD1 (5 bases). The CDR3 spans 14 residues. Germline V CDR1 and CDR2: SGHRS, YFSETQ. Trimming removed 4 bases from V and 1 base from J, with 11 bases in between.

The rearrangement uses TRBV6-5 and TRBJ2-7; 11 nucleotides match TRBD1. With 11 bases clipped from V and 0 bases from J, the junction kept 3 bases outside the gene matches. The CDR3 length is 13 residues. Per germline, CDR1 MNHEY and CDR2 SVGAGI. CDR3 amino acids: CAGGTGGSYEQYF. CDR3 in DNA: TGTGCCGGTGGGACAGGGGGCTCCTACGAGCAGTACTTC.